The T cell receptor beta chain described here comes from a study of blood T cells in healthy people across ages. Study in general: About one barcoded beta molecule per two T cells came from capture by template switching.

This clonotype was seen a handful of times. The CDR3 is made up of 14 amino acids. CDR1 LGHNT and CDR2 FRNRAP come from the germline V gene. Deletions cut 1 base from V and 7 bases from J, with 14 bases between. Total RNA, at least 5 micrograms per sample, was extracted from PBMCs. A sample-barcoded 5' primer and a J-beta primer mix were used in a second PCR of about 6 to 11 cycles. TCRdb re-called the 5' RACE reads through MiXCR, storing one row per CDR3 protein. The sample holds 800,000 to 1,300,000 distinct CDR3 sequences, about 25% seen once. This sample was shared with a second study, whose subject was T cells of mothers and their children.

The sample comprised blood. This sequence was found in a girl aged 2 to 10 in good health. The rearrangement links TRBV12-5 to TRBJ2-7, with D tentatively TRBD2 (6 bases). The CDR3 loop is CASGLAGLSGEQYF. CDR3 coding DNA: TGTGCTAGTGGTTTGGCAGGACTATCCGGGGAGCAGTACTTC. The complete variable domain, with remaining parts taken from reference TRBV12-5 and TRBJ2-7, reads DARVTQTPRHKVTEMGQEVTMRCQPILGHNTVFWYRQTMMQGLELLAYFRNRAPLDDSGMPKDRFSAEMPDATLATLKIQPSEPRDSAVYFCASGLAGLSGEQYFGPGTRLTVT.